The T cell receptor (beta chain) under discussion was sequenced for a study of cytomegalovirus exposure and HLA in healthy donors. This clone was detected only once. Its antigen remains unknown. Healthy bone marrow donors formed the donor group. The study ran its PCR with 60 Vbeta and 13 Jbeta primers. Produced via immunoSEQ multiplex PCR; TCRdb's table is partial and in-frame only. The repertoire holds about 140,000 clones, roughly 80% seen once, with 2.5% to 3% in the top ten. Study outcomes and limitations: Generally TCR sequences proved uncommon, though certain public TCRs appeared in numerous donors. Looking again later, the authors saw that most CMV-associated TCR beta chains seemed HLA-restricted.

The receptor's source is a female donor in good health and CMV-seronegative. What was sequenced was PBMCs.

The CDR3 DNA follows: TGTGCCAGCAGCTCCCTTCCTCCGGGACTCAGTGAATACAATGAGCAGTTCTTC. This sequence encodes CASSSLPPGLSEYNEQFF. The J gene is TRBJ2-1, the V gene TRBV7-9; D is perhaps TRBD2 (6 bases). Trimming took 4 bases from V and 4 from J, leaving 23 bases between them. The CDR3 contains 18 residues. Germline CDR1 is SEHNR and CDR2 is FQNEAQ (reference sequence).